Shown below are 21 T cell receptor beta chains from a single sample sequenced in a study of T cells in Graves' hyperthyroidism and ophthalmopathy. RNA transcripts served as the template for amplifying TCR beta CDR3 regions. TCR CDR3 underwent first-round RT-PCR with the HTBI primer set. TCRdb re-called the multiplex PCR reads through MiXCR, storing one row per CDR3 protein. The sample shows roughly 560,000 distinct CDR3 sequences, roughly 14% of them seen only once. Sequencing was done on a sample of blood. These receptors were collected from a woman aged 40 to 50 with Graves' ophthalmopathy.

This clonotype occurred many times. V and J are TRBV28 and TRBJ1-1; D not resolved. CDR1 is MDHEN, CDR2 SYDVKM, per germline. V gave up 6 bases and J gave up 11 bases, with 13 bases separating them. The CDR3 length is 11 residues. CDR3 sequence (DNA): TGTGCCAGCAGCTCCATCACCCAGGCTTTCTTT. It encodes CASSSITQAFF. Full variable domain (remainder filled in from reference TRBV28 and TRBJ1-1): DVKVTQSSRYLVKRTGEKVFLECVQDMDHENMFWYRQDPGLGLRLIYFSYDVKMKEKGDIPEGYSVSREKKERFSLILESASTNQTSMYLCASSSITQAFFGQGTRLTVV.

At least ten counts were recorded for this clonotype. V usage is TRBV30 and J usage is TRBJ1-3, with 10 bases identical to TRBD1. Germline V gene sequence: CDR1 GTSNPN, CDR2 SVGIG (reference sequence). The CDR3 extends over 14 amino acids. The trim removed 5 bases at V and 6 bases at J, leaving 7 bases unmatched. Here the CDR3 reads CAWGPGQGPNTIYF. CDR3 bases: TGTGCCTGGGGCCCGGGACAGGGGCCAAACACCATATATTTT.

This clonotype was counted many times. The rearrangement joins TRBV28 to TRBJ2-7; D tentatively fits TRBD1 or TRBD2 (6 bases each). Germline CDR1 and CDR2: MDHEN and SYDVKM. V lost 1 base to trimming and J lost 5 bases, with 18 bases between them. The CDR3 loop spans 16 amino acids. CDR3 residues: CASSLSRGQGGDEQYF. CDR3 bases: TGTGCCAGCAGTTTATCCCGGGGGCAGGGAGGTGACGAGCAGTACTTC.

This clonotype was recorded many times. The CDR3 loop reads CASSQEPGNTIYF. CDR3 DNA sequence: TGTGCCAGCAGCCAGGAGCCTGGAAACACCATATATTTT. This chain connects TRBV25-1 to TRBJ1-3; no reliable D call. The germline V gene encodes CDR1 MGHDK and CDR2 SYGVNS. The CDR3 totals 13 residues. Trimming stripped 6 bases from V and 2 bases from J, with 8 bases between.

V and J are TRBV10-3 and TRBJ1-5; no definite D call. Germline V lookup: CDR1 ENHRY, CDR2 SYGVKD. The CDR3 loop spans 13 amino acids. With 10 bases removed from V and 4 bases from J, the gap between germline ends came to 14 bases. CDR3 sequence (DNA): TGTGCCACTACCGGGGTTGAGAATCAGCCCCAGCATTTT. It encodes CATTGVENQPQHF.

This clonotype was counted many times. An end of the junction does not agree with germline; a read error may underlie this. This chain links TRBV9 with TRBJ2-7; 8 bases map to TRBD2. The V gene's germline CDR1 is SGDLS and CDR2 YYNGEE. CDR3 size: 15 residues. CDR3: CASSVGPAGEYERYF. Written as DNA, the CDR3 is TGTGCCAGCAGCGTAGGGCCAGCGGGAGAATACGAGCGGTACTTC.

This clonotype was observed a handful of times. The chain uses TRBV28 and TRBJ2-5, with 14 bases matching TRBD2. CDR1 MDHEN and CDR2 SYDVKM come from the germline V gene. V shed 6 bases, J shed 5 bases, and the junction held 5 bases outside the gene matches. This CDR3 is 15 amino acids long. CDR3 DNA sequence: TGTGCCAGCAGCGGGACTAGCGGGAGAGAGGAGACCCAGTACTTC. Translation gives CASSGTSGREETQYF.

V and J are TRBV28 and TRBJ2-7; D assignment may be TRBD1 or TRBD2 (5 bases each). Germline V CDR1 and CDR2: MDHEN, SYDVKM. V lost 3 bases, J lost 4 bases, and 13 bases lay in between. This CDR3 has 14 residues. The CDR3 protein is CASSFEGFGYEQYF. The CDR3 DNA reads TGTGCCAGCAGTTTCGAGGGGTTTGGGTACGAGCAGTACTTC.

This clonotype came up many times. Germline is not matched at one junction end, which may reflect a read error. The J gene is TRBJ1-1, the V gene TRBV5-1; 9 bases agree with TRBD1. Germline lookup yields CDR1 SGHRS and CDR2 YFSETQ. The length of the CDR3 is 16 residues. As DNA, the CDR3 is TGCGCCAGCAGCTTGACAGGGGGCATTATGAACATTGAAGCTTTCTTT. Protein sequence: CASSLTGGIMNIEAFF.

The sample holds many counts of this clonotype. The chain combines TRBV28 with TRBJ1-5; D gene uncertain. Germline V gene sequence: CDR1 MDHEN, CDR2 SYDVKM. The V gene lost 5 bases and the J gene lost 7 bases, with 6 bases spanning the gap. This CDR3 is built from 11 residues. The CDR3 spells CASSTQQPQHF. CDR3 in DNA: TGTGCCAGCAGTACACAACAGCCCCAGCATTTT.

This clonotype has a count of ten or more. V usage is TRBV5-1 and J usage is TRBJ2-4; 9 nucleotides match TRBD2. Germline V gene lookup returns CDR1 SGHRS and CDR2 YFSETQ. CDR3 size: 18 residues. The trim removed 1 base at V and 0 bases at J, leaving 8 bases unmatched. The CDR3 sequence: CASSLLSGSSGAKNIQYF. For the CDR3, the DNA is TGCGCCAGCAGCTTGCTTAGCGGGAGCTCTGGAGCCAAAAACATTCAGTACTTC.

This clonotype was observed at least ten times. The V and J genes are TRBV20-1 and TRBJ2-5, with 7 bases fitting TRBD1. J gave up 7 bases and V 2 bases, and 7 bases lay outside the gene matches. Germline V lookup: CDR1 DFQATT, CDR2 SNEGSKA (reference sequence). This CDR3 comprises 13 residues. The CDR3 DNA is TGCAGTGCTAGAAACACAGGGGAGACGACCCAGTACTTC. Translation: CSARNTGETTQYF.

This clonotype has just a few counts. The J gene is TRBJ2-7, the V gene TRBV27; a weak D match, TRBD1 (5 bases). Germline V gene lookup returns CDR1 MNHEY and CDR2 SMNVEV (reference sequence). CDR3 size: 17 residues. V lost 2 bases, J lost 0 bases, and 17 bases lay in between. The CDR3 region has the DNA TGTGCCAGCAGTTTACGCTACAGACAGTCAAGCTCCTACGAGCAGTACTTC. Residues: CASSLRYRQSSSYEQYF.

As DNA, the CDR3 is TGTGCCAGCTCACCAAGAGGAAACACAGGGGAGAACACCATATATTTT. Translation gives CASSPRGNTGENTIYF. This chain connects TRBV18 to TRBJ1-3; 7 bases match TRBD1. Germline CDR1 reads KGHSH; CDR2 reads LQKENI. CDR3 length: 16 amino acids. After removal of 2 bases from V and 7 bases from J, the junction contained 11 bases not matched to a gene.

This clonotype was seen many times. The V and J genes are TRBV27 and TRBJ1-2; the D gene is possibly TRBD1 (5 bases). There are 15 residues in the CDR3. Germline V gene sequence: CDR1 MNHEY, CDR2 SMNVEV (reference sequence). V shed 6 bases and J shed 2 bases, with 16 bases lying between them. As DNA, the CDR3 is TGTGCCAGCAGCCCCGCCTGGGACCGAAACTATGGCTACACCTTC. Translation: CASSPAWDRNYGYTF.

This clonotype was found a few times. V and J are TRBV5-1 and TRBJ1-2; weak D call: TRBD1 (5 bases). Germline V gene lookup returns CDR1 SGHRS and CDR2 YFSETQ. The length of the CDR3 is 13 residues. The V gene lost 5 bases and the J gene lost 7 bases, with 15 bases spanning the gap. For the CDR3, the DNA is TGCGCCAGCAGTCCTACGGGGGAGGGTGGCTACACCTTC. Its protein product is CASSPTGEGGYTF.

Details on this clonotype: The CDR3 ends on some other residue instead of the conserved phenylalanine or tryptophan, so this is likely a read error. V is TRBV12-3 or TRBV12-4 and J is TRBJ1-5, with a tentative D call TRBD1 (6 bases). V was shortened by 2 bases and J by 2 bases, with 7 bases between the two germline ends. The CDR3 is 14 residues long. In DNA, the CDR3 is TGTGCCAGCAGTTTACGGACAGGCAATCAGCCCCAGCATTCT. Its translation is CASSLRTGNQPQHS.

The chain combines TRBV30 with TRBJ1-2, with D uncertain. CDR1 GTSNPN and CDR2 SVGIG come from the germline V gene (reference sequence). This CDR3 contains 15 residues. V gave up 1 base and J gave up 3 bases, with 15 bases separating them. The CDR3 bases are TGTGCCTGGAGTGGAGCAGCCCCGGGTTACTATGGCTACACCTTC. Amino acids: CAWSGAAPGYYGYTF.

This clonotype was seen at least ten times. The chain carries TRBV27 and TRBJ2-7; 8 bases are a match to TRBD2. The CDR3 is 16 residues long. V lost 5 bases, J lost 7 bases, and 16 bases stayed unmatched. In germline, CDR1 is MNHEY, CDR2 SMNVEV (reference sequence). Written as DNA, the CDR3 is TGTGCCAGCAGTGTAAAAAGCGGGAGAGCTTCGGGAGAGCAGTACTTC. As protein: CASSVKSGRASGEQYF.

This clonotype was recorded at least ten times. This chain joins TRBV29-1 and TRBJ1-2, with 8 bases identical to TRBD1. Per the germline V gene, CDR1 is SQVTM and CDR2 is ANQGSEA. CDR3 length equals 14 residues. V was clipped by 0 bases and J by 6 bases; unmatched bases: 6. CDR3 amino acids: CSVEDLETGDGYTF. The CDR3 coding sequence is TGCAGCGTTGAAGATCTAGAGACAGGGGATGGCTACACCTTC.

This clonotype was detected many times. The chain couples TRBV28 to TRBJ2-4; D perhaps matches TRBD2 (5 bases). Trimming left V 7 bases short and J 0 bases short, with 19 bases between. The length of the CDR3 is 17 residues. The germline CDR1 and CDR2 sequences are MDHEN and SYDVKM. The CDR3 loop reads CASTSPEGTLAKNIQYF. The CDR3 region has the DNA TGTGCCAGCACCTCTCCAGAGGGTACGCTAGCCAAAAACATTCAGTACTTC.